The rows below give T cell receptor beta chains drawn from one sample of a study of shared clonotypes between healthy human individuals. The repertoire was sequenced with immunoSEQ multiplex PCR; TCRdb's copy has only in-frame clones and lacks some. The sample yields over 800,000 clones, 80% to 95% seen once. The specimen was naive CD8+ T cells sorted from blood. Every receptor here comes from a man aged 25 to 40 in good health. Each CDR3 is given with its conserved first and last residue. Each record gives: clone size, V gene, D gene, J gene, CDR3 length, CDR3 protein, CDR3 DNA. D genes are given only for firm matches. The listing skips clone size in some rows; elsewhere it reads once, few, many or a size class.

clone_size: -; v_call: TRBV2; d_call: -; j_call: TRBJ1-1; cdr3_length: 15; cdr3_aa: CASSGKKTGRTEAFF; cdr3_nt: TGTGCCAGCAGTGGAAAAAAAACAGGGAGGACTGAAGCTTTCTTT
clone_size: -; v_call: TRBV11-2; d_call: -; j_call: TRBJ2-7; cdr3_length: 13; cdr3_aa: CASSPHAAYEQYF; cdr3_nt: TGTGCCAGCAGCCCCCATGCGGCCTACGAGCAGTACTTC
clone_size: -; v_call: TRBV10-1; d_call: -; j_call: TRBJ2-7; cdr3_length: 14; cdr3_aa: CASSESAGHYEQYF; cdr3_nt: TGCGCCAGCAGTGAGTCAGCAGGGCACTACGAGCAGTACTTC
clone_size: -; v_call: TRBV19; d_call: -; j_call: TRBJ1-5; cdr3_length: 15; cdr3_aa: CASSRGGLLGQPQHF; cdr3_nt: TGTGCCAGTAGTCGTGGGGGACTTCTGGGACAGCCCCAGCATTTT
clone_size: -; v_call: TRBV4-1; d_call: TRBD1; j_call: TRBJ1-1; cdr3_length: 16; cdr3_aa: CASSPIHLQGATEAFF; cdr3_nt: TGCGCCAGCAGCCCCATTCACTTACAGGGGGCCACTGAAGCTTTCTTT
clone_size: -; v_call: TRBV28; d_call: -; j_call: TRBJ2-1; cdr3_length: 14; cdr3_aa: CASSLGGAYNEQFF; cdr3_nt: TGTGCCAGCAGTTTAGGGGGCGCATACAATGAGCAGTTCTTC
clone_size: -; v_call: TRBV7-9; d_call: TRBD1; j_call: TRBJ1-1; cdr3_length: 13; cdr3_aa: CASKTGAGTEAFF; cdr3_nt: TGTGCCAGCAAGACAGGGGCAGGAACTGAAGCTTTCTTT
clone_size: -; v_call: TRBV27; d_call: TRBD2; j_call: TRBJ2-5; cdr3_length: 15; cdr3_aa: CASTPVMGGTETQYF; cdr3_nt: TGTGCCAGCACTCCGGTCATGGGGGGGACAGAGACCCAGTACTTC
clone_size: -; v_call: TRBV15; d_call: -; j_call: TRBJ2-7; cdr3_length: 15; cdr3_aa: CATSRVEGTTYEQYF; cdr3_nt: TGTGCCACCAGCAGAGTTGAGGGTACGACCTACGAGCAGTACTTC
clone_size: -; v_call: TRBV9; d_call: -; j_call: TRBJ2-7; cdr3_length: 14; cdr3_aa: CASSPRDTAYEQYF; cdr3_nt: TGTGCCAGCAGCCCCCGGGACACAGCCTACGAGCAGTACTTC
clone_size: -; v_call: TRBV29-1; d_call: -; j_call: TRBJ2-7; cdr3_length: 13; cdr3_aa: CSVGVISSYEQYF; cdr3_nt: TGCAGCGTTGGCGTGATAAGTTCCTACGAGCAGTACTTC
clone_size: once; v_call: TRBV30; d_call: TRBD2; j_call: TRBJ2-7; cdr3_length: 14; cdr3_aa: CAWSEVAGSREQYF; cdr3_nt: TGTGCCTGGAGTGAAGTAGCGGGATCACGCGAGCAGTACTTC
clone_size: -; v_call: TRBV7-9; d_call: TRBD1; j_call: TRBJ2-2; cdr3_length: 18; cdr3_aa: CASSLRRWDSSNTGELFF; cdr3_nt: TGTGCCAGCAGCTTAAGGAGATGGGACAGCTCGAACACCGGGGAGCTGTTTTTT
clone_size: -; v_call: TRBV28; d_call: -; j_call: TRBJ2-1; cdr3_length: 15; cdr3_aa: CASRPRVPQGTEQFF; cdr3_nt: TGTGCCAGCAGGCCTAGGGTGCCCCAGGGAACTGAGCAGTTCTTC
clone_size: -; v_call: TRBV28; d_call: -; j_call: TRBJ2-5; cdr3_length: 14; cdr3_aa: CATQRINLQETQYF; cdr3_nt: TGTGCCACCCAAAGAATCAACCTGCAAGAGACCCAGTACTTC
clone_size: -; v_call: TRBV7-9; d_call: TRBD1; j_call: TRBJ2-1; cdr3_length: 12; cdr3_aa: CASSLEGDRQFF; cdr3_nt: TGTGCCAGCAGCTTAGAAGGGGACAGACAGTTCTTC
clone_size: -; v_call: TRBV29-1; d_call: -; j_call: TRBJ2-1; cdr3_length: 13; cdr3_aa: CSVHRESYNEQFF; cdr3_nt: TGCAGCGTTCACCGGGAGTCCTACAATGAGCAGTTCTTC
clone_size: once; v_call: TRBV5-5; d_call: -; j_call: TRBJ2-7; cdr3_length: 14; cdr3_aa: CASSLGLVFSEQYF; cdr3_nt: TGTGCCAGCAGCTTGGGTCTAGTTTTCTCCGAGCAGTACTTC
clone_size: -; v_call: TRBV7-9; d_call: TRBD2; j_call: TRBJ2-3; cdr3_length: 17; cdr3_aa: CASSSRTSGPEVDTQYF; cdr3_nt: TGTGCCAGCAGCTCCAGGACTAGCGGGCCCGAGGTAGATACGCAGTATTTT
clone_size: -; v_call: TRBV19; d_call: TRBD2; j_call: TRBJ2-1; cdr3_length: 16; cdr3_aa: CASSITPLAGRDEQFF; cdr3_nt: TGTGCCAGTAGTATAACCCCGCTAGCGGGGAGGGATGAGCAGTTCTTC
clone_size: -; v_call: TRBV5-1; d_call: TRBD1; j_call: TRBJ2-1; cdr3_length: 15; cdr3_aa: CASSVGQGVYNEQFF; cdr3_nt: TGCGCCAGCAGCGTAGGACAGGGGGTCTACAATGAGCAGTTCTTC
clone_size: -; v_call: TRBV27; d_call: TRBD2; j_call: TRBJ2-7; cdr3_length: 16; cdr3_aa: CASKLLAGGPMYEQYF; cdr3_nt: TGTGCCAGCAAGCTCCTAGCGGGAGGGCCCATGTACGAGCAGTACTTC
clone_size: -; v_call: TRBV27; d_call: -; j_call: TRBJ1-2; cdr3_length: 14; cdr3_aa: CASSRAATNYGYTF; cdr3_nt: TGTGCCAGCAGCCGGGCCGCGACTAACTATGGCTACACCTTC
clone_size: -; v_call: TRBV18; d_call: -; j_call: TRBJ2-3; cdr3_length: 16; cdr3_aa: CASSPRRDFSPDTQYF; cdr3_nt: TGTGCCAGCTCACCACGGAGGGACTTCTCCCCAGATACGCAGTATTTT
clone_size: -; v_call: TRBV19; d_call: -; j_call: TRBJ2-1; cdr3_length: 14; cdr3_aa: CASSIGFSGNEQFF; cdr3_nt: TGTGCCAGTAGTATAGGATTTTCGGGCAATGAGCAGTTCTTC
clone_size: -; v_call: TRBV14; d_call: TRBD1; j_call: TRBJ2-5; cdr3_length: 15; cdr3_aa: CASSRHRGDQETQYF; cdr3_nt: TGTGCCAGCAGCCGCCACAGGGGGGACCAAGAGACCCAGTACTTC
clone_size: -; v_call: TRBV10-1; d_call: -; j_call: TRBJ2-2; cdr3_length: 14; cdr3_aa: CASSEFPNTGELFF; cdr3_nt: TGCGCCAGCAGTGAGTTCCCGAACACCGGGGAGCTGTTTTTT
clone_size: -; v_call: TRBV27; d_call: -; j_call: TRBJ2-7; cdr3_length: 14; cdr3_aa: CASSFRGPSYEQYF; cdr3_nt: TGTGCCAGCAGTTTTCGGGGGCCCTCCTACGAGCAGTACTTC
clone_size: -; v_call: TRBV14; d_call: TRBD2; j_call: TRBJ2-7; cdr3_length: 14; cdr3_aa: CASSPGLASYEQYF; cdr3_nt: TGTGCCAGCAGCCCCGGACTAGCGTCCTACGAGCAGTACTTC
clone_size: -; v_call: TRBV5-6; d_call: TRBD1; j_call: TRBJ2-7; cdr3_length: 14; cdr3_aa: CASSLRDRAYEQYF; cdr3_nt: TGTGCCAGCAGCTTGCGCGACAGGGCCTACGAGCAGTACTTC
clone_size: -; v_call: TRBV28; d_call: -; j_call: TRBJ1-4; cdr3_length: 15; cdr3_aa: CASSLDSATNEKLFF; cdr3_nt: TGTGCCAGCAGTCTAGACAGCGCAACTAATGAAAAACTGTTTTTT
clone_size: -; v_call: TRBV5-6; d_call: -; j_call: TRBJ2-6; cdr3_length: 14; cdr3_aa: CASSLAAGANVLTF; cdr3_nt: TGTGCCAGCAGCTTGGCGGCTGGGGCCAACGTCCTGACTTTC
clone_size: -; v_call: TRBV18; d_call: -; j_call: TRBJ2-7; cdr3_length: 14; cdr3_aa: CASSPPIGTYEQYF; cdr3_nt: TGTGCCAGCTCACCGCCCATTGGTACCTACGAGCAGTACTTC